This T cell receptor beta chain was captured by sequencing in a study of vaccination and CD4 T cells after COVID-19. Study as a whole: Diagnosis preceded the drawing of post-COVID samples by a median 101 days (range 35 to 161). Study-wide points: Looking at convalescent patients, 304 of their 307 vaccine-specific clones were spike mono-reactive.

Scientists ran DNA taken from cultured CD4+ T cells through the Oncomine TCR Beta short-read assay for sequencing. TCRdb reprocessed the PCR reads with MiXCR, giving one entry per CDR3 protein. The sample gives tens of thousands of distinct CDR3 sequences, about 45% of which show up once; under 15% is in the top ten. This CDR3 region has 16 residues. Trimming removed 2 bases at V and 7 bases at J, with 18 bases between. Germline-derived CDR1 and CDR2 are SGHVS and FNYEAQ. This clonotype was picked up a small number of times. Its antigen is unknown. Specified treatment: 10-day PBMC culture with coronavirus spike peptide pools or control peptides (ViraFEST assay).

The source of this sequence is a human donor who had recovered from COVID-19. Input material: CD4+ T cells from blood, cultured in vitro. This chain uses TRBV7-6 with TRBJ2-1; D perhaps matches TRBD2 (5 bases). CDR3 residues: CASSLQSTIRGNEQFF. The CDR3 coding sequence is TGTGCCAGCAGCTTACAATCGACTATCCGGGGAAATGAGCAGTTCTTC.